The clone carrying this T cell receptor beta chain was observed a few times. Within the sample, other DNA sequences also encode this same CDR3. This sample was taken from a study of shared clonotypes between healthy human individuals. Background on the study: CD4 naive and CD4 memory each took three plates per donor, while CD8 naive took two and CD8 memory one.

Assay used: immunoSEQ multiplex PCR; TCRdb lists only in-frame clones, some missing. The sample records fewer than 3 million clones, 85% to 95% being singletons. The CDR3 has 16 residues. V gave up 0 bases and J gave up 0 bases; unmatched junction bases: 2. Germline assignment: CDR1 SGHRS and CDR2 YFSETQ. This TCR was sampled from a man aged 18 to 29 in good health. Some clones in this sample may be carry-over from other donors' samples. This chain links TRBV5-1 with TRBJ2-3; 9 bases match TRBD2. Sequenced sample: naive CD4+ T cells from PBMCs. Documented subset: CD45RA+ positively selected. This CDR3 is CASSLGLAVSTDTQYF. DNA for the CDR3: TGCGCCAGCAGCTTGGGACTAGCGGTCAGCACAGATACGCAGTATTTT.